This T cell receptor beta chain was retrieved from a study of blood T cells in healthy people across ages. This clonotype was counted a few times. Combining a sample-barcoded 5' primer with a J-beta primer mix, a second PCR ran for roughly 6 to 12 cycles. Via MiXCR, TCRdb re-called the 5' RACE reads, giving one row per CDR3 protein. The data show roughly 800,000 distinct CDR3 sequences, about 62% seen once. From germline, CDR1 is SQVTM and CDR2 ANQGSEA. Germline trimming cut 6 bases from V and 2 bases from J; bases unmatched to any gene: 5. CDR3 length: 13 residues. This TCR was sampled from a man aged 25-45 years in good health. The chain is built from TRBV29-1 and TRBJ2-7; 9 bases agree with TRBD1. The sequenced sample was blood. DNA for the CDR3: TGCAGCGTCGCCGGGACAGGGACCTACGAGCAGTACTTC. Translating it yields CSVAGTGTYEQYF.